A single sample is the source of the 14 T cell receptor beta chains below, sequenced in a study of glioma-infiltrating T cells. The iRepertoire nested amplicon-rescue multiplex PCR amplified TCR alpha and beta CDR3s from RNA. MiXCR was run by TCRdb on the multiplex PCR reads, yielding one entry per CDR3 protein. The sample consists of some 99,000 distinct CDR3 sequences, less than 30% of them appearing once. The sequencing input was glioma tissue, nonneoplastic brain tissue, or PBMCs (not recorded which). These receptors originate from a human donor with low-grade glioma or glioblastoma, undergoing nonglioma brain surgery, or in good health (not recorded which).

This clonotype was recorded many times. J is TRBJ1-6 and V is TRBV27; D possibly corresponds to TRBD1 (5 bases). The germline gives CDR1 MNHEY, CDR2 SMNVEV (reference sequence). The CDR3 is made up of 13 amino acids. With 7 bases removed from V and 3 bases from J, the gap between germline ends came to 7 bases. The CDR3 DNA is TGTGCCAGCACAGGGCTCTATAATTCACCCCTCCACTTT. It yields the protein CASTGLYNSPLHF.

This clonotype was detected many times. The V gene is TRBV20-1, the J gene TRBJ2-1; 8 bases agree with TRBD2. With 4 bases clipped from V and 7 bases from J, the junction kept 9 bases outside the gene matches. This CDR3 comprises 14 residues. Germline V lookup: CDR1 DFQATT, CDR2 SNEGSKA (reference sequence). The chain's CDR3 is CSANRGGRLNEQFF. The CDR3 nucleotides are TGCAGTGCTAATAGAGGCGGGAGGTTGAATGAGCAGTTCTTC.

This clonotype was found many times. The chain links TRBV6-1 to TRBJ2-1; TRBD2 matches 8 bases. V lost 5 bases, J lost 8 bases, and 8 bases stayed unmatched. The CDR3 consists of 14 residues. Looked up from germline, CDR1 is MNHNS and CDR2 is SASEGT. This chain's CDR3 is CASSSMTGRDEQFF. CDR3 coding DNA: TGTGCCAGCAGTTCTATGACCGGGAGGGATGAGCAGTTCTTC.

The chain joins TRBV20-1 to TRBJ2-5; 11 bases are shared with TRBD1. Germline loops: CDR1 DFQATT, CDR2 SNEGSKA (reference sequence). J was trimmed by 4 bases and V by 6 bases; bases with no gene match: 4. This CDR3 has 13 amino acids. The CDR3 DNA sequence: TGCAGTGCCCTTGGGACAGGGGGAGAGACCCAGTACTTC. This translates into CSALGTGGETQYF.

This clonotype was seen at least ten times. V gene TRBV7-2 combines with J gene TRBJ2-1, with D unresolved. The CDR3 totals 15 residues. The germline gives CDR1 SGHTA, CDR2 FQGNSA. With 5 bases removed from V and 2 bases from J, the gap between germline ends came to 13 bases. CDR3 sequence: CASSRYFSPYNEQFF. In nucleotides, the CDR3 is TGTGCCAGCAGCCGATACTTCAGCCCCTACAATGAGCAGTTCTTC.

This clonotype was observed many times. The chain joins TRBV7-2 to TRBJ1-4; weak D call: TRBD1 (6 bases). V was pared by 4 bases and J by 7 bases, with 13 bases between. Germline CDR1 is SGHTA and CDR2 is FQGNSA. The CDR3 totals 14 residues. Here the CDR3 DNA reads TGTGCCAGCAGCTCGGGGGCGATAGCTGAAAAACTGTTTTTT. It is translated as CASSSGAIAEKLFF.

This clonotype was found many times. The chain links TRBV5-1 to TRBJ1-2; 10 positions agree with TRBD1. Germline CDR1 is SGHRS and CDR2 is YFSETQ. The V and J ends lost 4 bases and 7 bases, in that order; junction bases with no gene match: 7. The CDR3 totals 14 residues. CDR3 region: CASSQGQGLSGYTF. The CDR3 nucleotides are TGCGCCAGCAGCCAGGGACAGGGGCTCTCTGGCTACACCTTC.

With regard to this clonotype: At one of its ends the junction is not consistent with the germline gene, which may arise from a read error. The chain is built from TRBV3-1 and TRBJ2-3; 10 bases map to TRBD1. The germline CDR1 and CDR2 sequences are LGHDT and YNNKEL (reference sequence). The CDR3 consists of 16 residues. The CDR3 spells CASSQEDRGFTDTKYF. CDR3 nucleotides: TGTGCCAGCAGCCAAGAGGACAGGGGGTTCACAGATACGAAGTATTTT.

This clonotype came up a few times. The gene calls are TRBV29-1 and TRBJ2-7; D possibly corresponds to TRBD1 (6 bases). V gave up 4 bases and J gave up 4 bases, with 14 bases separating them. Per the germline V gene, CDR1 is SQVTM and CDR2 is ANQGSEA. The CDR3 sequence is 13 residues long. Here the CDR3 reads CSVVRGEAYEQYF. Here the CDR3 DNA reads TGCAGCGTTGTCAGGGGAGAGGCATACGAGCAGTACTTC.

This clonotype occurred many times. V is TRBV12-3 or TRBV12-4 and J is TRBJ1-2, with D tentatively TRBD1 (6 bases). There are 14 residues in the CDR3. V lost 3 bases, J lost 8 bases, and 16 bases lay in between. CDR3 sequence: CASSFSPSGTGYTF. The CDR3, as DNA: TGTGCCAGCAGTTTTTCCCCCTCCGGGACAGGCTACACCTTC.

Details on this clonotype: A much larger clone differs from this one at a single base, so this may be a read error. Since the CDR3 does not end with the conserved phenylalanine or tryptophan, this likely comes from a read error. The rearrangement joins TRBV29-1 to TRBJ2-3; TRBD1 might be the D (6 bases). The V end lost 6 bases, the J end lost 9 bases, and 10 bases lay between the germline ends. CDR1 SQVTM and CDR2 ANQGSEA come from the germline V gene. The CDR3 consists of 10 residues. As DNA, the CDR3 is TGCAGCGTCCGGGACAACACGCAGTATCTT. Protein sequence: CSVRDNTQYL.

The table lists this clonotype with many counts. This chain connects TRBV4-1 to TRBJ2-7, with TRBD2 matching over 9 bases. Trimming removed 1 base from V and 1 base from J; junction bases left unmatched: 8. CDR3 length: 17 residues. The germline V gene encodes CDR1 MGHRA and CDR2 YSYEKL. CDR3 sequence: CASSQVRGSGRSYEQYF. The CDR3 nucleotides are TGCGCCAGCAGCCAAGTCCGGGGTAGCGGGAGATCCTACGAGCAGTACTTC.

This clonotype came up many times. The chain joins TRBV7-9 to TRBJ2-3; D call uncertain. Germline-derived CDR1 and CDR2 are SEHNR and FQNEAQ (reference sequence). Trimming stripped 7 bases from V and 3 bases from J, with 17 bases between. The CDR3 is made up of 15 amino acids. DNA of the CDR3: TGTGCCAGCACCCGTTCTTTTGGGTGGACAGATACGCAGTATTTT. Protein product: CASTRSFGWTDTQYF.

This clonotype has a count of ten or more. Here the CDR3 reads CSALPPSGRSVGEQFF. The CDR3 DNA reads as TGCAGTGCTCTTCCCCCTAGCGGGAGGTCAGTAGGAGAGCAGTTCTTC. The chain is built from TRBV20-1 and TRBJ2-1, with TRBD2 matching over 11 bases. The CDR3 is 16 amino acids. Germline CDR1 reads DFQATT; CDR2 reads SNEGSKA (reference sequence). The V gene end was trimmed by 5 bases and the J gene end by 10 bases; junction bases not matched to a gene: 16.